Listed below are T cell receptor beta chains from one sample, sequenced in a study of beta chain features in type 1 diabetes. Only in-frame clones appear in the TCRdb table, and some are missing; sequencing was by immunoSEQ multiplex PCR. The data contain more than 300,000 clones, roughly 15% of them seen just once; the ten biggest clones take up 0.019%. Specimen: naive CD4+ T cells from blood. These receptors were taken from a woman younger than 35 in good health. CDR3s include the opening cysteine and the closing phenylalanine or tryptophan. The D gene is left open where the match is weak. Some rows mark clone size as missing; the rest say once, few, many or name a class of expanded clone.

abundance	d_gene	v_gene	j_gene	CDR3aa	CDR3nt
few	.	TRBV2	TRBJ1-5	CASRNRDYSNQPQHF	TGTGCCAGCAGGAACAGGGATTATAGCAATCAGCCCCAGCATTTT
.	.	TRBV6-5	TRBJ2-6	CASSYSSSGANVLTF	TGTGCCAGCAGTTACTCGAGCTCTGGGGCCAACGTCCTGACTTTC
few	.	TRBV7-3	TRBJ2-7	CASSLRQTSYEQYF	TGTGCCAGCAGCTTACGACAAACGTCCTACGAGCAGTACTTC
few	.	TRBV5-1	TRBJ2-1	CASSLGANNNEQFF	TGCGCCAGCAGCCTGGGGGCCAACAACAATGAGCAGTTCTTC
.	.	TRBV7-2	TRBJ2-2	CASSFAGRLVAGELFF	TGTGCCAGCAGCTTCGCGGGCCGTCTAGTGGCCGGGGAGCTGTTTTTT
.	TRBD1	TRBV11-2	TRBJ2-3	CASSLVLFGTGTLDTQYF	TGTGCCAGCAGCTTAGTCTTGTTCGGGACAGGGACCCTAGATACGCAGTATTTT
.	TRBD1	TRBV12-5	TRBJ1-4	CASGRRSGGLMFF	TGTGCTAGTGGTCGCCGATCAGGGGGCCTTATGTTTTTT
.	TRBD1	TRBV5-4	TRBJ2-5	CASSTGRDRIQETQYF	TGTGCCAGCAGCACCGGAAGGGACAGAATCCAAGAGACCCAGTACTTC
.	TRBD2	TRBV30	TRBJ2-2	CAWSRGGRWNTGELFF	TGTGCCTGGAGTAGGGGAGGGCGCTGGAACACCGGGGAGCTGTTTTTT
.	TRBD2	TRBV4-3	TRBJ2-6	CASSHLGGIESGANVLTF	TGCGCCAGCAGCCACTTGGGGGGGATAGAGTCTGGGGCCAACGTCCTGACTTTC
.	TRBD2	TRBV18	TRBJ2-7	CASSPTSGRMLGYEQYF	TGTGCCAGCTCGCCCACTAGCGGGAGAATGCTGGGCTACGAGCAGTACTTC
.	TRBD1	TRBV30	TRBJ1-5	CAWRDRGHQPQHF	TGTGCCTGGAGAGACAGGGGACATCAGCCCCAGCATTTT
few	.	TRBV30	TRBJ2-3	CAWRKGGTDTQYF	TGTGCCTGGCGAAAGGGGGGCACAGATACGCAGTATTTT
few	.	TRBV4-2	TRBJ2-1	CASSPIGHGNEQFF	TGTGCCAGCAGCCCAATTGGACATGGCAATGAGCAGTTCTTC
few	TRBD1	TRBV29-1	TRBJ2-5	CSVGTRQGETQYF	TGCAGCGTTGGAACCCGACAGGGTGAGACCCAGTACTTC
few	TRBD1	TRBV7-9	TRBJ1-2	CASSMTGRGGYTF	TGTGCCAGCAGCATGACAGGGCGTGGAGGCTACACCTTC
few	.	TRBV30	TRBJ1-5	CAWSVSGYNQPQHF	TGTGCCTGGAGTGTAAGCGGCTACAATCAGCCCCAGCATTTT
.	TRBD1	TRBV27	TRBJ1-5	CASSLRTGWDQPQHF	TGTGCCAGCAGTCTCAGGACAGGGTGGGATCAGCCCCAGCATTTT
few	.	TRBV6-5	TRBJ2-7	CASSYYGGSYEQYF	TGTGCCAGCAGTTACTACGGAGGCTCCTACGAGCAGTACTTC
.	TRBD2	TRBV6-6	TRBJ2-3	CASRQLAGGTDTQYF	TGTGCCAGCAGGCAACTAGCGGGAGGCACAGATACGCAGTATTTT
few	TRBD1	TRBV11-2	TRBJ2-3	CASSQDRVDTQYF	TGTGCCAGCAGCCAGGACAGGGTTGATACGCAGTATTTT
.	TRBD2	TRBV5-1	TRBJ2-3	CASSSLAGVVTDTQYF	TGCGCCAGCAGCTCCCTAGCGGGAGTGGTGACAGATACGCAGTATTTT
few	.	TRBV5-1	TRBJ1-5	CASSLDNNQPQHF	TGCGCCAGCAGCTTGGACAACAATCAGCCCCAGCATTTT
.	TRBD2	TRBV9	TRBJ2-7	CASSVGSITGGNEQYF	TGTGCCAGCAGCGTAGGGAGTATCACGGGAGGGAACGAGCAGTACTTC
few	.	TRBV4-1	TRBJ2-4	CASSQVMRGRGKNIQYF	TGCGCCAGCAGCCAAGTTATGAGGGGGAGAGGCAAAAACATTCAGTACTTC
.	TRBD1	TRBV5-4	TRBJ2-5	CASSGQGVQETQYF	TGTGCCAGCAGCGGACAGGGAGTACAAGAGACCCAGTACTTC
.	.	TRBV5-8	TRBJ1-5	CASSWRQILSNQPQHF	TGTGCCAGCAGCTGGAGACAGATACTTAGCAATCAGCCCCAGCATTTT
.	.	TRBV4-2	TRBJ2-6	CASSHSPRPSGANVLTF	TGTGCCAGCAGCCACAGCCCGCGGCCCTCTGGGGCCAACGTCCTGACTTTC
.	TRBD1	TRBV6-5	TRBJ2-4	CASSSAGTGTYIQYF	TGTGCCAGCAGTTCAGCCGGGACAGGGACCTACATTCAGTACTTC
.	TRBD1	TRBV30	TRBJ2-7	CAWSVQTGGSEQYF	TGTGCCTGGAGTGTACAGACAGGGGGTTCCGAGCAGTACTTC
.	.	TRBV19	TRBJ2-7	CASSMRWRSSYEQYF	TGTGCCAGTAGTATGAGGTGGCGAAGCTCCTACGAGCAGTACTTC